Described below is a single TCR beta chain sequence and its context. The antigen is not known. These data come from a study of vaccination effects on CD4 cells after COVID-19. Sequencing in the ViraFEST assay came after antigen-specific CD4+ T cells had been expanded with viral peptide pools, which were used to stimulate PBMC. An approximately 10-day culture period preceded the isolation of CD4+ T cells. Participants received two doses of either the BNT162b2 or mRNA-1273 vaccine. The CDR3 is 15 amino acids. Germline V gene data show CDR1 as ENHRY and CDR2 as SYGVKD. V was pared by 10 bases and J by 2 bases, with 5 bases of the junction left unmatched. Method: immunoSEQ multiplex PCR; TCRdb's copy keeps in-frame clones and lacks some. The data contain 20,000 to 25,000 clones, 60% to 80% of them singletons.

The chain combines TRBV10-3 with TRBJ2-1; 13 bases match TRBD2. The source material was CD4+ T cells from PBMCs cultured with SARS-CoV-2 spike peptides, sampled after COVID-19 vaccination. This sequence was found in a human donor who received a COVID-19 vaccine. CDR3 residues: CATTGTSGTYNEQFF. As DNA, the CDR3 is TGTGCCACAACTGGGACTAGCGGGACCTACAATGAGCAGTTCTTC.